A selection of T cell receptor beta chains follows, all from one sample in a study of T-cell memory formation after mild COVID-19. TCRdb redid the calling of the 5' RACE reads with MiXCR, one entry per CDR3 protein. The repertoire includes roughly 170,000 distinct CDR3 sequences, about 18% of them detected once, and 3.5% to 5% sits in the top ten. The sequenced sample was PBMCs or a T cell subset sorted from them (not recorded which). All receptors come from a man aged 18 to 29 who had mild COVID-19 (a few samples of this study predate the infection). Cell type and time point are not known. Both conserved end residues are trimmed from each CDR3. Fields, in order: V gene, clone size, D gene, CDR3 protein. D genes are given only for firm matches. A clone size is listed for some rows: how often the clone was seen (once, few, many), or a class if it is expanded.

v_call: TRBV18; clone_size: few; d_call: NA; cdr3_aa: ASSPATGDETQY
v_call: TRBV6-5; clone_size: NA; d_call: NA; cdr3_aa: ASSSGVRNEKLF
v_call: TRBV7-8; clone_size: NA; d_call: NA; cdr3_aa: ASSLAVRNQPQH
v_call: TRBV5-1; clone_size: many; d_call: NA; cdr3_aa: ASSLDLGSPLH
v_call: TRBV6-5; clone_size: many; d_call: NA; cdr3_aa: ASSQIKGDGYT
v_call: TRBV12-3/TRBV12-4; clone_size: NA; d_call: TRBD2; cdr3_aa: ASNSRLAGVTDTQY
v_call: TRBV20-1; clone_size: NA; d_call: TRBD1; cdr3_aa: SASTPDRAVPAEQY
v_call: TRBV7-3; clone_size: few; d_call: NA; cdr3_aa: ASSLGRPTDTQY
v_call: TRBV20-1; clone_size: NA; d_call: TRBD2; cdr3_aa: SASGGADTQY
v_call: TRBV4-1; clone_size: NA; d_call: TRBD1; cdr3_aa: ASSQTGVITDTQY
v_call: TRBV7-9; clone_size: NA; d_call: NA; cdr3_aa: ASSRTATPGYT
v_call: TRBV9; clone_size: many; d_call: NA; cdr3_aa: ASSVDYNEQF
v_call: TRBV30; clone_size: few; d_call: NA; cdr3_aa: AWSRGKEPQH
v_call: TRBV10-3; clone_size: NA; d_call: NA; cdr3_aa: AISTGQGRAYEQY
v_call: TRBV2; clone_size: few; d_call: TRBD1; cdr3_aa: ASSQTGGYEQF
v_call: TRBV6-2/TRBV6-3; clone_size: NA; d_call: NA; cdr3_aa: ASIIRNRQTFNYGYT
v_call: TRBV20-1; clone_size: NA; d_call: NA; cdr3_aa: SASIVTNEKLF
v_call: TRBV7-2; clone_size: NA; d_call: NA; cdr3_aa: ASSRRHFEPQH
v_call: TRBV7-8; clone_size: NA; d_call: NA; cdr3_aa: ASSLALWTSPTEAF
v_call: TRBV6-2/TRBV6-3; clone_size: few; d_call: TRBD1; cdr3_aa: ASTMTGRNSPLH
v_call: TRBV5-6; clone_size: few; d_call: NA; cdr3_aa: ASSLLGGVTSPLH
v_call: TRBV4-3; clone_size: NA; d_call: TRBD2; cdr3_aa: ASSQSGTSGGEQY
v_call: TRBV20-1; clone_size: NA; d_call: NA; cdr3_aa: SARDPRGQPQH
v_call: TRBV6-2/TRBV6-3; clone_size: few; d_call: TRBD1; cdr3_aa: ASSRTGGSYGYT
v_call: TRBV28; clone_size: NA; d_call: NA; cdr3_aa: ASRAITEYT
v_call: TRBV2; clone_size: few; d_call: TRBD2; cdr3_aa: ASSYLAGRDTQY
v_call: TRBV9; clone_size: once; d_call: TRBD1; cdr3_aa: ASSVTGGSGELF
v_call: TRBV7-9; clone_size: NA; d_call: NA; cdr3_aa: ASSLEDLGYT
v_call: TRBV5-1; clone_size: few; d_call: NA; cdr3_aa: ASSLGGENEQF
v_call: TRBV7-6; clone_size: few; d_call: NA; cdr3_aa: ASSLVPGSYNEQF
v_call: TRBV4-3; clone_size: NA; d_call: TRBD2; cdr3_aa: ASSHGAGSVDTQY
v_call: TRBV29-1; clone_size: NA; d_call: NA; cdr3_aa: SSSEPGGQETQY
v_call: TRBV28; clone_size: few; d_call: TRBD1; cdr3_aa: ASRGQGQETQY
v_call: TRBV20-1; clone_size: NA; d_call: NA; cdr3_aa: SARGATFYGYT
v_call: TRBV5-1; clone_size: few; d_call: NA; cdr3_aa: ASSSDTDTQY
v_call: TRBV9; clone_size: NA; d_call: NA; cdr3_aa: ASSAISRTDTQY
v_call: TRBV5-1; clone_size: many; d_call: TRBD1; cdr3_aa: ASSLAGTGQGDTQY
v_call: TRBV2; clone_size: many; d_call: NA; cdr3_aa: ASSRDIMNTEAF
v_call: TRBV6-5; clone_size: NA; d_call: NA; cdr3_aa: ASSYSRAALSVNEKLF
v_call: TRBV5-1; clone_size: few; d_call: TRBD1; cdr3_aa: ASSFTGTGGEKLF
v_call: TRBV7-2; clone_size: few; d_call: NA; cdr3_aa: ASRATGDTEAF
v_call: TRBV20-1; clone_size: few; d_call: TRBD1; cdr3_aa: SARTQGARSPLH
v_call: TRBV10-3; clone_size: few; d_call: NA; cdr3_aa: ATSGGQATEAF
v_call: TRBV5-1; clone_size: NA; d_call: NA; cdr3_aa: ASSYDSTQETQY